Here is one T cell receptor (beta chain) with its context. Assay: immunoSEQ multiplex PCR; the TCRdb copy retains only in-frame clones and omits some. This table has more than 75,000 clones, roughly 86% appearing once. This sample is part of a study of identifying expanded T cells in peripheral blood. This CDR3 has 16 residues. Trimming stripped 3 bases from V and 3 bases from J, with 17 bases between. Germline V CDR1 and CDR2: SNHLY, FYNNEI. Sequenced input: blood. This sequence was found in a person aged 18 to 75 in good health. The chain couples TRBV2 to TRBJ1-2, with a tentative D call TRBD1 (5 bases). In nucleotides, the CDR3 is TGTGCCAGCAGTGATGGGTCAGACATGGGGGACTATGGCTACACCTTC. Its translation is CASSDGSDMGDYGYTF.